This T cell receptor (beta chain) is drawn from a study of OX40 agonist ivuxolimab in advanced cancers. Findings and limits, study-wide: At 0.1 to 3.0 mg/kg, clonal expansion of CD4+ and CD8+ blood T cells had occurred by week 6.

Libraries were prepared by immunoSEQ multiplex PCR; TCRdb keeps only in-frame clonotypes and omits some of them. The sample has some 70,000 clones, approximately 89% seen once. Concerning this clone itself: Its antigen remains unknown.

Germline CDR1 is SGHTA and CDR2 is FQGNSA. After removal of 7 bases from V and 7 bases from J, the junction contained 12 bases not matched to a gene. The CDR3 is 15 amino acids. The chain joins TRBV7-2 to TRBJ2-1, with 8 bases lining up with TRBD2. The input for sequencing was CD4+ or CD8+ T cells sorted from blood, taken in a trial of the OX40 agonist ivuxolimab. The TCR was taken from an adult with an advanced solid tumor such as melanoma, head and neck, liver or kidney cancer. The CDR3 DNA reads TGTGCCAGCACCCTCGAACCGGGACTAGGTAATGAGCAGTTCTTC. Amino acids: CASTLEPGLGNEQFF.